This TCR beta chain was obtained from a study of human T cells and chemical hapten exposure. This clonotype showed up many times. The CDR3 spans 13 residues. The V gene's germline CDR1 is SGHTA and CDR2 FQGNSA. Trimming took off 6 bases at V and 0 bases at J, with 6 bases between the two ends. TCRdb ran MiXCR on the RACE reads and lists one entry per CDR3 protein. The sample records tens of thousands of distinct CDR3 sequences, around 12% being singletons. Time point in this sample: pre-sensitization, week 0. The sample's treatment: therapeutic diphenylcyclopropenone sensitization with weekly scalp DPC.

The sequence came from a woman younger than 45 with alopecia areata. Some clones in this sample may be carry-over from other donors' samples. The sequenced sample was whole blood, obtained in connection with sensitization to the hapten diphenylcyclopropenone (DPC). This chain connects TRBV7-2 to TRBJ2-1; TRBD2 might be the D (5 bases). The CDR3 DNA sequence: TGTGCCAGCAGGGGGAGCTCCTACAATGAGCAGTTCTTC. This encodes CASRGSSYNEQFF.